This T cell receptor (beta chain) was sequenced in a study of T cell responses to AZD1222 COVID-19 vaccine (dated by TCRdb to the early 2020s). Regarding the complete study: A total of about 230 trial participants underwent TCR sequencing, of whom roughly 210 received two doses of AZD1222 and around 26 received two doses of the MenACWY control vaccine. Enrollment into the trials was organized by age into subgroups of 18-55, 56-69 and 70-plus years, and those subgroups contained roughly 150, 30 and 60 TCR-sequenced participants, respectively.

The CDR3 regions of human TCRbeta chains were analyzed by immunosequencing. Concerning the study's data processing: TCRs in the repertoires were compared against a reference library of SARS-CoV-2-specific TCRs that had been generated with the MIRA antigen-specificity platform. Breadth was defined as the fraction of unique TCRs that were SARS-CoV-2-associated. Depth was defined as the fraction of total T cells that were SARS-CoV-2-associated. Using the MIRA data, each spike-specific TCR was mapped to the spike region that the TCR reacts to and placed in a CD4 or CD8 class. Log10-transformed breadth and depth values were compared by one-way ANOVA with Sidak's multiple comparisons tests. This is the immuneACCESS table as TCRdb keeps it, with only in-frame sequences that have V and J called. A part of the clones is gone; compared with another copy, unresolved V genes explain less than half, and the rest is unexplained. The V and J calls and clone size are taken from that table; D and trimming were inferred from the DNA. Here the sample has over 150,000 clones; 93% occur a single time. Approximately 1% of the sample comes from the top ten.

Details on this clone: This receptor's antigen is unknown. Base qualities are not at hand, and no much larger clone is one base apart.

The CDR3, cysteine through phenylalanine, is 16 amino acids long. Here the CDR3 DNA is all that survives: 48 bases in frame from base 1. Reading the germline V gene (reference sequence) gives CDR1 SEHNR and CDR2 FQNEAQ. The junction shows trimming of 1 base on V and 3 bases on J, and the gene matches do not reach 6 bases of it. The time point tag for this specimen amounts to: about 28 days (+/-7) after the second vaccine dose. AZD1222 recipients whose second dose came at about 4 weeks and those whose second dose came at about 12 weeks were combined into one group, since spike-specific TCR depth and breadth did not differ between the two schedules. Vaccinee samples came from UK trials COV001 and COV002, including a single-blind randomized controlled phase 2/3 trial of AZD1222 (ChAdOx1 nCoV-19) in healthy adults. For TCRbeta chain sequencing, PBMC samples from trial participants were taken at day 0 and at day 28 after the second dose.

What the authors observed across the whole study: After two AZD1222 doses, both the breadth and the depth of spike-specific TCRs were significantly higher than at day 0 and than in MenACWY recipients. Conclusions about previously exposed vaccinees are limited, since just five or six AZD1222 recipients were seropositive for SARS-CoV-2 at baseline. The 56-69-year group was small, and its depth increase did not reach significance, likely because of low power. Participants were mostly white British, with more females than males. The authors suggested clonal diversity may have been underestimated. CD4 TCRs associated with the vaccine covered the entire spike protein, and the dominant responses were in regions 160-218 and 743-854. Reportedly, almost half of the unique spike-specific TCRs recognized epitopes lying outside the regions that are mutated in the B.1.351 and B.1.1.7 variants. No day 14 peak-response samples were available, so repertoires were characterized only after the peak T cell response.

The sequencing here drew on peripheral blood, taken 28 days after the second AZD1222 dose. The V and J segments used are TRBV7-9 and TRBJ1-1, and 9 junction bases match TRBD1. The TCR sequence derives from an adult who received the AZD1222 COVID-19 vaccine. The bases are TGTGCCAGCAGCTTAGAAGGGACAGGGAGGTACACTGAAGCTTTCTTT. This is translated as CASSLEGTGRYTEAFF.